This T cell receptor beta chain was observed in a study of T cells in Graves' hyperthyroidism and ophthalmopathy. V lost 0 bases and J lost 1, with 8 bases in between. Germline values: CDR1 SNHLY, CDR2 FYNNEI. CDR3 length: 15 residues. This clonotype showed up many times. Template material for amplifying TCR beta CDR3 regions consisted of RNA transcripts. The TCR CDR3 was amplified in a first-round RT-PCR using the HTBI primer set. TCRdb passed the multiplex PCR reads through MiXCR, listing each CDR3 protein once. The data show hundreds of thousands of distinct CDR3 sequences, around 15% seen once. Sequencing was done on a sample of blood. The sequence came from a man in his late teens or twenties with Graves' ophthalmopathy. V and J are TRBV2 and TRBJ2-3; D might be TRBD2 (6 bases). The CDR3 bases are TGTGCCAGCAGTGAAGCCCCGGGGGGCACAGATACGCAGTATTTT. It encodes CASSEAPGGTDTQYF. The full variable domain, rest sourced from reference TRBV2 and TRBJ2-3, is EPEVTQTPSHQVTQMGQEVILRCVPISNHLYFYWYRQILGQKVEFLVSFYNNEISEKSEIFDDQFSVERPDGSNFTLKIRSTKLEDSAMYFCASSEAPGGTDTQYFGPGTRLTVL.